Following are 15 T cell receptor beta chains from one sample sequenced in a study of cytomegalovirus exposure and HLA in healthy donors. The study ran its PCR with 60 Vbeta and 13 Jbeta primers. Libraries were prepared by immunoSEQ multiplex PCR; TCRdb keeps only in-frame clonotypes and omits some of them. The data hold some 250,000 clones, with roughly 87% observed a single time. The sequencing input was PBMCs. The receptors were gathered from a woman aged 40 to 55 in good health and CMV-seropositive.

The chain carries TRBV7-9 and TRBJ2-7; 9 bases line up with TRBD1. The CDR3 covers 14 residues. Germline CDR1 and CDR2: SEHNR and FQNEAQ (reference sequence). Trimming at V came to 2 bases and at J to 5 bases, leaving 4 bases not matched to a gene. In DNA, the CDR3 is TGTGCCAGCAGCTTAACAGGGGGCGAGGACGAGCAGTACTTC. It codes for CASSLTGGEDEQYF.

The genes are TRBV28 and TRBJ2-3; no clear D gene. The CDR3 has 12 amino acids. CDR1 and CDR2 from the germline V gene are MDHEN and SYDVKM. The V end was cut by 5 bases, the J end by 3 bases, with 6 bases between. The CDR3 protein is CASSKITDTQYF. For the CDR3, the DNA is TGTGCCAGCAGTAAAATAACAGATACGCAGTATTTT. Full variable domain (rest looked up from reference TRBV28 and TRBJ2-3): DVKVTQSSRYLVKRTGEKVFLECVQDMDHENMFWYRQDPGLGLRLIYFSYDVKMKEKGDIPEGYSVSREKKERFSLILESASTNQTSMYLCASSKITDTQYFGPGTRLTVL.

V and J are TRBV10-1 and TRBJ2-7; TRBD1 agrees at 9 bases. The length of the CDR3 is 15 residues. Trimming cost V 8 bases and J 3 bases; bases outside gene matches: 11. The germline gives CDR1 WNHNN, CDR2 SYGVQD (reference sequence). CDR3 coding DNA: TGCGCCAGCCTCCCGGGACAGGGATTTTACTACGAGCAGTACTTC. Translated: CASLPGQGFYYEQYF.

This sequence joins TRBV7-2 and TRBJ1-1; TRBD1 might be the D (6 bases). The V gene's germline CDR1 is SGHTA and CDR2 FQGNSA. Deletions cut 3 bases from V and 6 bases from J, with 11 bases between. The CDR3 sequence is 13 residues long. The CDR3 sequence is CASSFYSGAEAFF. CDR3 nucleotide sequence: TGTGCCAGCAGCTTTTACTCAGGGGCTGAAGCTTTCTTT.

V is TRBV30 and J is TRBJ1-6, with D possibly matching TRBD1 (6 bases). Germline CDR1 and CDR2: GTSNPN and SVGIG (reference sequence). This CDR3 has 13 amino acids. V gave up 1 base and J gave up 7 bases, with 8 bases separating them. CDR3 amino acids: CAWSGQGNSPLHF. DNA of the CDR3: TGTGCCTGGAGTGGGCAGGGGAATTCACCCCTCCACTTT.

This sequence joins TRBV10-1 and TRBJ2-3, with D perhaps TRBD1 (6 bases). Germline V gene sequence: CDR1 WNHNN, CDR2 SYGVQD (reference sequence). V dropped 6 bases and J dropped 3 bases, with 19 bases sitting between them. This CDR3 region has 16 residues. CDR3 nucleotide sequence: TGCGCCAGCAGCGACGGATTACAGGGTGTAACAGATACGCAGTATTTT. Its protein is CASSDGLQGVTDTQYF.

The V and J genes are TRBV4-1 and TRBJ2-5; TRBD2 is a possible D gene (6 bases). The CDR3 has 16 amino acids. The V and J ends lost 0 bases and 5 bases respectively, with 16 bases between them. The germline V gene encodes CDR1 MGHRA and CDR2 YSYEKL. For the CDR3, the DNA is TGCGCCAGCAGCCAAGAGGCGGGATCACGCCGGGAGACCCAGTACTTC. Translation: CASSQEAGSRRETQYF.

V and J are TRBV7-2 and TRBJ2-1; 13 nucleotides line up with TRBD2. This CDR3 is built from 17 residues. Losses at the gene ends were 4 bases for V and 9 bases for J; bases not matched to a gene: 12. CDR1 is SGHTA, CDR2 FQGNSA, per germline. CDR3: CASSYPGLAGAGGEQFF. The CDR3 DNA sequence: TGTGCCAGCAGCTACCCTGGACTAGCGGGAGCTGGGGGTGAGCAGTTCTTC.

This chain uses TRBV7-6 with TRBJ1-1; D possibly corresponds to TRBD1 (6 bases). There are 15 residues in the CDR3. The V gene lost 5 bases and the J gene lost 4 bases, with 17 bases spanning the gap. The germline CDR1 and CDR2 sequences are SGHVS and FNYEAQ. CDR3 sequence reads: CASSQGPRGSTEAFF. CDR3 in DNA: TGTGCCAGCAGCCAGGGGCCGCGAGGAAGCACTGAAGCTTTCTTT.

This chain links TRBV29-1 with TRBJ2-2; the D gene is possibly TRBD2 (7 bases). The CDR3 is made up of 16 amino acids. Trimming took 7 bases from V and 0 from J, leaving 18 bases between them. The V gene's germline CDR1 is SQVTM and CDR2 ANQGSEA. In DNA, the CDR3 is TGCAGCGCCTCGGCGGGGGCTGCTACGAACACCGGGGAGCTGTTTTTT. It encodes CSASAGAATNTGELFF.

The chain employs TRBV27 and TRBJ1-1; D remains unclear. Germline assignment: CDR1 MNHEY and CDR2 SMNVEV (reference sequence). Trimming shortened V by 5 bases and J by 1 base, and 8 bases separated the two germline ends. The CDR3 runs to 13 residues. Here the CDR3 DNA reads TGTGCCAGCAGTCCCCAGGCGAACACTGAAGCTTTCTTT. Amino acids: CASSPQANTEAFF.

The CDR3 loop reads CASRVRQGILTEAFF. The CDR3 nucleotides are TGCGCCAGCAGGGTGAGACAGGGGATCCTCACTGAAGCTTTCTTT. The rearrangement uses TRBV4-1 and TRBJ1-1; 8 positions match TRBD1. The V and J ends lost 6 bases and 4 bases, in that order; junction bases with no gene match: 10. The CDR3 runs to 15 residues. Germline V CDR1 and CDR2: MGHRA, YSYEKL.

This chain joins TRBV11-2 and TRBJ2-5, with D perhaps TRBD1 (5 bases). The CDR3 runs 14 residues. The V end lost 5 bases, the J end lost 2 bases, and 12 bases lay between the germline ends. CDR1 and CDR2 from the germline V gene are SGHAT and FQNNGV. Here the CDR3 reads CASSPGKGQETQYF. CDR3 coding DNA: TGTGCCAGCAGCCCCGGTAAGGGGCAAGAGACCCAGTACTTC.

This chain connects TRBV19 to TRBJ1-4; D gene unclear. Germline CDR1 reads LNHDA; CDR2 reads SQIVND (reference sequence). The CDR3 extends over 18 amino acids. The V end was cut by 1 base, the J end by 3 bases, with 18 bases between. CDR3 sequence (DNA): TGTGCCAGTAGTATAGTACTGAGACGAGGGTTAGCTAATGAAAAACTGTTTTTT. It translates to CASSIVLRRGLANEKLFF.

This chain connects TRBV6-6 to TRBJ1-2; the D is unclear. Germline V gene sequence: CDR1 MNHNY, CDR2 SVGAGI (reference sequence). Trimming left V 6 bases short and J 7 bases short, with 12 bases between. CDR3 length: 12 amino acids. The CDR3 DNA reads as TGTGCCAGCAGCCCCTTGGGGAGTGGCTACACCTTC. This gives the protein CASSPLGSGYTF.